The 6 T cell receptor beta chains given below trace back to one sample, sequenced in a study of blood T cell repertoires in COVID-19. The data were produced by immunoSEQ multiplex PCR, yet TCRdb's version contains in-frame clones alone and is incomplete. The sample carries approximately 470,000 clones, about nine tenths recorded once. The sequencing sample was made of PBMCs or T cells enriched from blood (not recorded which). These receptors all come from a woman under 30 who had recovered from COVID-19.

The J gene is TRBJ2-7, the V gene TRBV14, with D maybe TRBD2 (6 bases). This CDR3 region has 16 residues. The ends were cut back, 2 bases at V and 3 bases at J, with 17 bases in the middle. From germline, CDR1 is SGHDN and CDR2 FVKESK. The CDR3 loop is CASSQRGGNGLYEQYF. The CDR3 DNA sequence: TGTGCCAGCAGCCAACGTGGGGGGAACGGTCTCTACGAGCAGTACTTC.

The chain has TRBV11-2 and TRBJ2-3, with TRBD1 matching over 8 bases. After removal of 2 bases from V and 0 bases from J, the junction contained 7 bases not matched to a gene. The CDR3 has 17 amino acids. Germline assignment: CDR1 SGHAT and CDR2 FQNNGV. CDR3 region: CASSLRGQVSSTDTQYF. DNA of the CDR3: TGTGCCAGCAGCTTAAGGGGACAGGTGTCGAGCACAGATACGCAGTATTTT.

This chain joins TRBV5-4 and TRBJ1-2; 7 positions match TRBD1. The CDR3 is made up of 15 amino acids. V dropped 3 bases and J dropped 3; count of bases not matched to a gene: 8. Germline V lookup: CDR1 SGHNT, CDR2 YYREEE (reference sequence). This CDR3 is CASSSPTGRHYGYTF. The CDR3, as DNA: TGTGCCAGCAGCTCCCCGACAGGGCGTCACTATGGCTACACCTTC.

The chain employs TRBV4-1 and TRBJ2-7; tentative D call: TRBD1 (5 bases). This CDR3 comprises 16 residues. Deletions cut 0 bases from V and 2 bases from J, with 14 bases between. Germline loops: CDR1 MGHRA, CDR2 YSYEKL. CDR3 in DNA: TGCGCCAGCAGCCAAGATCTTTCCAGGGTCGCCTACGAGCAGTACTTC. Translation: CASSQDLSRVAYEQYF.

This clone was observed once. J is TRBJ2-5 and V is TRBV3-1 (or the pseudogene TRBV3-2); 8 nucleotides agree with TRBD2. The CDR3 is 15 residues long. Germline CDR1 and CDR2: LGHDT and YNNKEL (reference sequence). The ends lost 2 bases at V and 1 base at J; junction bases unmatched: 3. The CDR3 is CASSQRSGTQETQYF. CDR3 nucleotide sequence: TGTGCCAGCAGCCAACGTAGCGGGACCCAAGAGACCCAGTACTTC.

The table lists this clone with a count of one. The J gene is TRBJ1-2, the V gene TRBV6-5; perhaps TRBD1 as D (5 bases). Germline V CDR1 and CDR2: MNHEY, SVGAGI. The CDR3 totals 12 residues. Between the trimmed V and J ends, which lost 6 bases and 4 bases, there was a span of 9 bases. In DNA form, the CDR3 reads TGTGCCAGCAGCTTCAGGGCCTATGGCTACACCTTC. This gives the protein CASSFRAYGYTF.